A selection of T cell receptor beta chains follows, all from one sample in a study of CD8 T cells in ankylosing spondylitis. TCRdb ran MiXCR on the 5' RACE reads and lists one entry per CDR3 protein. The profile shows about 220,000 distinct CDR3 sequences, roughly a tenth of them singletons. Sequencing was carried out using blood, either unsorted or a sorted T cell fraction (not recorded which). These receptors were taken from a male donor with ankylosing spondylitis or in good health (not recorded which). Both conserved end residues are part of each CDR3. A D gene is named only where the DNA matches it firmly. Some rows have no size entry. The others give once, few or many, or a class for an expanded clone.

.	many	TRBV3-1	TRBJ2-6	CASSQDWSPGANVLTF	TGTGCCAGCAGCCAAGACTGGTCCCCTGGGGCCAACGTCCTGACTTTC
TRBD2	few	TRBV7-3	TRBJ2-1	CASSYLAGGTYNEQFF	TGTGCCAGCAGCTACTTAGCGGGGGGCACCTACAATGAGCAGTTCTTC
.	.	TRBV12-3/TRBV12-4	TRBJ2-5	CASSFRGPDEETQYF	TGTGCCAGCAGTTTCCGGGGGCCTGATGAGGAGACCCAGTACTTC
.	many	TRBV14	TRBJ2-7	CASSQEEHLGQYF	TGTGCCAGCAGCCAAGAGGAACATCTCGGGCAGTACTTC
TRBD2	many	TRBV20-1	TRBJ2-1	CSARTTSGGQVNNEQFF	TGCAGTGCCCGGACGACTAGCGGGGGCCAGGTTAACAATGAGCAGTTCTTC
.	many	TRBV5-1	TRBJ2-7	CASSNTYGGLGVNYYEQYF	TGCGCCAGCAGCAATACCTACGGCGGACTGGGGGTGAATTACTACGAGCAGTACTTC
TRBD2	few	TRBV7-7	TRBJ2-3	CASSVSGGSTDTQYF	TGTGCTAGCAGCGTTAGCGGGGGGAGCACAGATACGCAGTATTTT
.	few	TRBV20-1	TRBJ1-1	CSARGPSNTEAFF	TGCAGTGCTAGGGGACCCTCGAACACTGAAGCTTTCTTT
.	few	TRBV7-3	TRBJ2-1	CASSSRTGTYNEQFF	TGTGCCAGCAGCTCCAGGACGGGTACCTACAATGAGCAGTTCTTC
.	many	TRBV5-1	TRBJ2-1	CASSFGMGNEQFF	TGCGCCAGCAGCTTCGGTATGGGCAATGAGCAGTTCTTC
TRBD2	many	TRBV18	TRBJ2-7	CASSPRGGLAGDSYEQYF	TGTGCCAGCTCACCGCGTGGCGGACTAGCGGGGGATTCCTACGAGCAGTACTTC
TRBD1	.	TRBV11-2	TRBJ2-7	CASSLRRTGYGYEQYF	TGTGCCAGCAGCTTAAGAAGGACAGGGTACGGCTACGAGCAGTACTTC
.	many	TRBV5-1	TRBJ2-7	CASSSQLGPTVSKQYF	TGCGCCAGCAGCTCGCAACTGGGGCCTACCGTAAGCAAGCAGTACTTC
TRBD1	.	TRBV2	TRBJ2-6	CASSEGQGSGANVLTF	TGTGCCAGCAGTGAAGGACAGGGGTCTGGGGCCAACGTCCTGACTTTC
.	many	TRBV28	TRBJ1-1	CACSEQGRANTEAFF	TGTGCCTGCAGCGAACAAGGACGCGCGAACACTGAAGCTTTCTTT
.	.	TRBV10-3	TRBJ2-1	CAISESGWVNNEQFF	TGTGCCATCAGTGAGTCTGGCTGGGTCAACAATGAGCAGTTCTTC
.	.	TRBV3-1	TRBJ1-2	CASSPMDNRGYTF	TGTGCCAGCAGCCCCATGGATAATCGTGGCTACACCTTC
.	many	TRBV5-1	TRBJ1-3	CASSLEGATGNTIYF	TGCGCCAGCAGCTTGGAAGGGGCGACTGGAAACACCATATATTTT
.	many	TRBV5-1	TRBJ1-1	CASTVAANTEAFF	TGCGCCAGCACGGTGGCAGCCAACACTGAAGCTTTCTTT
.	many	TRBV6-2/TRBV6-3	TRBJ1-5	CASSQGGGSNQPQHF	TGTGCCAGCTCCCAAGGGGGGGGTAGCAATCAGCCCCAGCATTTT
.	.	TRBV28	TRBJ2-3	CASSLSRAGDTQYF	TGTGCCAGCAGTTTATCAAGGGCGGGAGATACGCAGTATTTT
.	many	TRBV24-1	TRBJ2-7	CATSDAPSYEQYF	TGTGCCACCAGTGATGCCCCGAGCTACGAGCAGTACTTC
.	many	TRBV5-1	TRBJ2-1	CASSLRGRDNEQFF	TGCGCCAGCAGCTTGAGGGGCAGGGACAATGAGCAGTTCTTC
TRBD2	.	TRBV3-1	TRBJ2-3	CASSQVAAGGPDTQYF	TGTGCCAGCAGCCAAGTTGCAGCGGGGGGGCCAGATACGCAGTATTTT
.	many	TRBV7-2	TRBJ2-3	CASSFGAGTDTQYF	TGTGCCAGCAGCTTCGGGGCGGGTACAGATACGCAGTATTTT
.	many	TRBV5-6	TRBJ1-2	CASSLWQALWGYTF	TGTGCCAGCAGCTTGTGGCAGGCCCTGTGGGGCTACACCTTC
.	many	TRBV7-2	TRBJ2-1	CASSLTIQFF	TGTGCCAGCAGCTTAACGATACAGTTCTTC
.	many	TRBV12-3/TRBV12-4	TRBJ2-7	CASSSGGSNYEQYF	TGTGCCAGCAGTTCAGGTGGATCAAACTACGAGCAGTACTTC
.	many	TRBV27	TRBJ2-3	CASSPGPGVSTDTQYF	TGTGCCAGCAGTCCAGGTCCCGGGGTGAGCACAGATACGCAGTATTTT
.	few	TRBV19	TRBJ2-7	CASAVANRRTYEQYF	TGTGCCAGTGCGGTCGCGAATCGACGGACCTACGAGCAGTACTTC
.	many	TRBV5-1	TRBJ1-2	CASSRAGAGGDYGYTF	TGCGCCAGCAGTCGAGCGGGGGCGGGGGGCGACTATGGCTACACCTTC
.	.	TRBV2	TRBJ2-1	CASSVRAPYNEQFF	TGTGCCAGCAGTGTCAGGGCCCCCTACAATGAGCAGTTCTTC
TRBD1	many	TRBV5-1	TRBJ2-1	CASSWGTGEKSEQFF	TGCGCCAGCAGCTGGGGGACAGGGGAGAAAAGTGAGCAGTTCTTC
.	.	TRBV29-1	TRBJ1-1	CSVGGAGGTEAFF	TGCAGCGTTGGGGGCGCGGGTGGCACTGAAGCTTTCTTT
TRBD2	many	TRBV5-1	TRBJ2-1	CASSLNGGRDEQFF	TGCGCCAGCAGCTTGAACGGGGGGAGGGATGAGCAGTTCTTC
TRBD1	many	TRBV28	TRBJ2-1	CASSLPGQGDNEQFF	TGTGCCAGCAGTTTACCGGGACAGGGTGACAATGAGCAGTTCTTC
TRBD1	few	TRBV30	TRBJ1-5	CAWAEGAGNQPQHF	TGTGCCTGGGCAGAGGGGGCTGGTAATCAGCCCCAGCATTTT
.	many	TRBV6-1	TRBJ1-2	CASSEGSIRGYTF	TGTGCCAGCAGTGAAGGGAGTATCCGTGGCTACACCTTC
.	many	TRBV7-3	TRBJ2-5	CASSLGRTLVETQYF	TGTGCCAGCAGCTTAGGAAGGACCCTGGTAGAGACCCAGTACTTC
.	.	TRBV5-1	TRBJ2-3	CASSPQHSTDTQYF	TGCGCCAGCAGCCCCCAACATAGCACAGATACGCAGTATTTT
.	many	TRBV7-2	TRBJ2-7	CASTFASTQPSYEQYF	TGTGCCAGCACCTTTGCATCCACGCAACCCTCCTACGAGCAGTACTTC